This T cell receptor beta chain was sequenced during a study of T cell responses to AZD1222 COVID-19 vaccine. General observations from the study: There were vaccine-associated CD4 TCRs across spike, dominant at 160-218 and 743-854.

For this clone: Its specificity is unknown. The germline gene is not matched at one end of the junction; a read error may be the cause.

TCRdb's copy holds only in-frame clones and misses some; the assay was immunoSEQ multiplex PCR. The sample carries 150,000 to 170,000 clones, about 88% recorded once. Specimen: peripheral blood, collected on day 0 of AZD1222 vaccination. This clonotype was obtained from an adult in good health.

CDR3 sequence: CASRDRDKPYEQYF. The CDR3 nucleotides read TGTGCCAGCCGTGACCGGGACAAACCCTACGAGCAGTACTTC. The V and J genes are TRBV2 and TRBJ2-7; tentative D call: TRBD1 (6 bases). From germline, CDR1 is SNHLY and CDR2 FYNNEI. The CDR3 is 14 amino acids. Complete variable domain (other parts from reference TRBV2 and TRBJ2-7): EPEVTQTPSHQVTQMGQEVILRCVPISNHLYFYWYRQILGQKVEFLVSFYNNEISEKSEIFDDQFSVERPDGSNFTLKIRSTKLEDSAMYFCASRDRDKPYEQYFGPGTRLTVT.